This TCR beta chain is from a study of shared clonotypes between healthy human individuals. Study-wide context: The people who gave samples were two women and a few men aged 18 to 49. Study-wide results and caveats: Relative to memory subsets, naive subsets generally showed larger estimated richness.

Samples underwent the assay at deep level. TCRdb's table, derived via immunoSEQ multiplex PCR, lists solely in-frame clones and lacks some. Seen here are more than 2,000,000 clones, approximately 90% observed once, and the top ten hold roughly 0.15%. The germline CDR1 and CDR2 sequences are SNHLY and FYNNEI. V gave up 1 base and J gave up 6 bases; unmatched junction bases: 4. The CDR3 is made up of 15 amino acids. To note about this clone: The antigen remains unidentified.

This clonotype was sampled from a man aged 18 to 29 in good health. The chain joins TRBV2 to TRBJ2-4, with 9 bases that match TRBD2. The sample taken for sequencing was naive CD4+ T cells sorted from blood. Subset: CD45RA+ positively selected. The CDR3 DNA reads TGTGCCAGCAGTGAAGATAGCGGGGGCCCAAACATTCAGTACTTC. It encodes CASSEDSGGPNIQYF.